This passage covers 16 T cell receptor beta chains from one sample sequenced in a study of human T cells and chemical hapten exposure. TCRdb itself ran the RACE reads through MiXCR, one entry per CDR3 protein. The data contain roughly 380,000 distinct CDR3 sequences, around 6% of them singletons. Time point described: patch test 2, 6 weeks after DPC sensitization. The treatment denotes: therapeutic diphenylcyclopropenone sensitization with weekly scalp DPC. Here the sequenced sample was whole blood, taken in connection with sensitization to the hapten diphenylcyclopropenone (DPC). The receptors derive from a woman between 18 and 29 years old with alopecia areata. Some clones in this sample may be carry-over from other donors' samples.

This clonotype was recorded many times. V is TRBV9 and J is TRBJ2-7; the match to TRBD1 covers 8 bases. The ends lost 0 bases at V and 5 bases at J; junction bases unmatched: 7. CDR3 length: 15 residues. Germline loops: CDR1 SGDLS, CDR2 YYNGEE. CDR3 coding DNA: TGTGCCAGCAGCGTAGGGCAGGGGGCAGGTGACGAGCAGTACTTC. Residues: CASSVGQGAGDEQYF. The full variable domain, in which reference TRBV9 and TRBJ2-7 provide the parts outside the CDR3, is DSGVTQTPKHLITATGQRVTLRCSPRSGDLSVYWYQQSLDQGLQFLIQYYNGEERAKGNILERFSAQQFPDLHSELNLSSLELGDSALYFCASSVGQGAGDEQYFGPGTRLTVT.

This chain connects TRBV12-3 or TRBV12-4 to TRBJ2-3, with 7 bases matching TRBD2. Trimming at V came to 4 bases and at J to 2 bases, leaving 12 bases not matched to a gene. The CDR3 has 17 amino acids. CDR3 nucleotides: TGTGCCAGCAGTTCAGCAAGCGGGGTGACACTCACAGATACGCAGTATTTT. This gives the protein CASSSASGVTLTDTQYF.

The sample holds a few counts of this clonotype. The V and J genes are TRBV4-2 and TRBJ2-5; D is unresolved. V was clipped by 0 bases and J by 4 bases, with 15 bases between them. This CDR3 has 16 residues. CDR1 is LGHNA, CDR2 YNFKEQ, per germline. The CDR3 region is CASSQDLTILTETQYF. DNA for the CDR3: TGTGCCAGCAGCCAAGATCTAACGATTCTGACAGAGACCCAGTACTTC.

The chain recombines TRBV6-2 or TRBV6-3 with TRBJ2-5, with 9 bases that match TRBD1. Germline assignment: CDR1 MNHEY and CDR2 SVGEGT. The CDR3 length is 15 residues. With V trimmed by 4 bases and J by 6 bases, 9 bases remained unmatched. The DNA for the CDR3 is TGTGCCAGCAGTTCGAACAGGGGGCGAAGACAGACCCAGTACTTC. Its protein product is CASSSNRGRRQTQYF.

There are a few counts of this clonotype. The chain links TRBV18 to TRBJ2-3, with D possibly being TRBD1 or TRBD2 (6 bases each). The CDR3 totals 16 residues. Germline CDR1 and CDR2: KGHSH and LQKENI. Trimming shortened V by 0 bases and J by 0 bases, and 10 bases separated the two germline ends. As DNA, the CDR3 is TGTGCCAGCTCACCACCCCCGGGGGCCAGCACAGATACGCAGTATTTT. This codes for CASSPPPGASTDTQYF.

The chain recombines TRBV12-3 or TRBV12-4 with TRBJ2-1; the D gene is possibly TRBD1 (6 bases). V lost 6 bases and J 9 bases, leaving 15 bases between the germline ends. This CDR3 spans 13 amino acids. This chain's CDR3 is CASRHVQGTEQFF. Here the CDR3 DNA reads TGTGCCAGCAGGCATGTTCAGGGGACTGAGCAGTTCTTC.

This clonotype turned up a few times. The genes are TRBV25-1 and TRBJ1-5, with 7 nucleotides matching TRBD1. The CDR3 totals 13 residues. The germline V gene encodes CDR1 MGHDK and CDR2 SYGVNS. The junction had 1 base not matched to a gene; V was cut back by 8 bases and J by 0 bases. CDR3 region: CASGDSSNQPQHF. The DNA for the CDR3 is TGTGCCAGCGGGGACAGTAGCAATCAGCCCCAGCATTTT.

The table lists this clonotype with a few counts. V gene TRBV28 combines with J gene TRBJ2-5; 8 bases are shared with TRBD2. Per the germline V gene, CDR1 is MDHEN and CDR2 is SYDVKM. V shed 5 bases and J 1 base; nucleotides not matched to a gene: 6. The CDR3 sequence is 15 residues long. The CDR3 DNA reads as TGTGCCAGCAGTCTGACTAGCGACTTCCAAGAGACCCAGTACTTC. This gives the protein CASSLTSDFQETQYF.

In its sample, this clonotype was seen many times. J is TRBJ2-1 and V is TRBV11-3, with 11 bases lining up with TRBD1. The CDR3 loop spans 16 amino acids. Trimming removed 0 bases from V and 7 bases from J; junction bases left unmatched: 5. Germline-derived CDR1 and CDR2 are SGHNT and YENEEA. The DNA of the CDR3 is TGTGCCAGCAGCTTAGACGGGACAGGGGGAAGGAATGAGCAGTTCTTC. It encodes CASSLDGTGGRNEQFF.

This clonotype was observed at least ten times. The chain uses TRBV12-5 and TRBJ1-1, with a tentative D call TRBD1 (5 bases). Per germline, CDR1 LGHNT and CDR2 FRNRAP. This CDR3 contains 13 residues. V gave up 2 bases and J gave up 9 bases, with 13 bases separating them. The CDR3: CASGLSGHQKAFF. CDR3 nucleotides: TGTGCTAGTGGTTTGAGCGGACACCAAAAAGCTTTCTTT. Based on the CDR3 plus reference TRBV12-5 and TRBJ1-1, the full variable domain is DARVTQTPRHKVTEMGQEVTMRCQPILGHNTVFWYRQTMMQGLELLAYFRNRAPLDDSGMPKDRFSAEMPDATLATLKIQPSEPRDSAVYFCASGLSGHQKAFFGQGTRLTVV.

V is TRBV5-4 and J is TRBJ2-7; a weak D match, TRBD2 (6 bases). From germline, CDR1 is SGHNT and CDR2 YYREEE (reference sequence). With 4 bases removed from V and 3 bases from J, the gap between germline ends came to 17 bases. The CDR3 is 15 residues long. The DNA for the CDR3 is TGTGCCAGCAGCCTCGGGGGTGCCGGATTCTACGAGCAGTACTTC. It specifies CASSLGGAGFYEQYF.

The CDR3 DNA is TGTGCCAGCAGCTTGACAGCAGGGGGTAATATAGGCTATGGCTACACCTTC. Translated: CASSLTAGGNIGYGYTF. The chain uses TRBV7-3 and TRBJ1-2; 7 nucleotides line up with TRBD1. In germline, CDR1 is SGHTA, CDR2 FQGTGA. Unmatched junction bases numbered 14, after V lost 3 bases and J lost 4 bases. The CDR3 contains 17 residues.

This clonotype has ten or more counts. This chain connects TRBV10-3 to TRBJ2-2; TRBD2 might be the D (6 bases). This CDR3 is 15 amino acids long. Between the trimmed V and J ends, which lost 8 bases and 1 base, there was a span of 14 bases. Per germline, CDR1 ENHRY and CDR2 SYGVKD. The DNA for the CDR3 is TGTGCCATCCCAATGCGGGGAGAGAACACCGGGGAGCTGTTTTTT. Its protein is CAIPMRGENTGELFF.

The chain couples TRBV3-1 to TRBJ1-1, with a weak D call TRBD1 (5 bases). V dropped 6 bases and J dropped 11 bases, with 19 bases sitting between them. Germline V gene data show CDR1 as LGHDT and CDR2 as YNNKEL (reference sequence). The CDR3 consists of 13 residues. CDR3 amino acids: CASSTKGAGGAFF. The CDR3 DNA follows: TGTGCCAGCAGTACTAAAGGGGCCGGCGGGGCTTTCTTT.

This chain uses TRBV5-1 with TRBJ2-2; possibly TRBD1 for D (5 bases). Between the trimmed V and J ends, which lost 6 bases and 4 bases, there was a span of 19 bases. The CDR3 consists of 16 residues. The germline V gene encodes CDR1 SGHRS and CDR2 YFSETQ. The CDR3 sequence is CASTSAQGAPTGELFF. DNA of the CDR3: TGCGCCAGCACCTCCGCGCAGGGTGCTCCCACCGGGGAGCTGTTTTTT.

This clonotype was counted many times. The CDR3, as DNA: TGCGCCAGCAGCTTGGCCCAGCGGGAGACCCAGTACTTC. Protein: CASSLAQRETQYF. The chain combines TRBV5-1 with TRBJ2-5; possibly TRBD2 for D (5 bases). The V end was cut by 0 bases, the J end by 5 bases, with 8 bases between. CDR3 length: 13 residues. CDR1 and CDR2 (germline): SGHRS, YFSETQ.